This TCR beta chain was found in a study of shared clonotypes between healthy human individuals. This CDR3 contains 14 residues. Trimming removed 0 bases at V and 6 bases at J, with 12 bases between. Per germline, CDR1 SGHNT and CDR2 YENEEA. Sequenced by immunoSEQ multiplex PCR; TCRdb stores in-frame clones only, minus some. The sample has over 850,000 clones; 75% to 85% are singletons. The clonotype originates from a man between 18 and 29 years old in good health. Some clones in this sample may be carry-over from other donors' samples. The sequenced sample was memory CD4+ T cells from PBMCs. Subset here: CD45RA-negative fraction. The chain joins TRBV11-3 to TRBJ2-7; unclear D gene. CDR3 sequence reads: CASSLDYLGGEQYF. The CDR3 DNA sequence: TGTGCCAGCAGCTTAGATTATTTGGGTGGCGAGCAGTACTTC.